These 9 T cell receptor beta chains were all obtained from the same sample, sequenced in a study of neurological immune-mediated disorders. MiXCR, run by TCRdb on the 5' RACE reads, gives a single entry per CDR3 protein. The sample comprises under 70,000 distinct CDR3 sequences, 3.2% of which are singletons, and 4.5% to 6.5% rests with the top ten. Sequencing was done on a sample of PBMCs. The receptors come from a woman aged 45 to 65 with multiple sclerosis.

This clonotype was picked up many times. The rearrangement uses TRBV6-2 or TRBV6-3 and TRBJ2-7, with 9 bases fitting TRBD2. J was trimmed by 5 bases and V by 7 bases; bases with no gene match: 9. The CDR3 has 14 amino acids. The V gene's germline CDR1 is MNHEY and CDR2 SVGEGT. CDR3 sequence: CASKPGLAPDEQYF. The CDR3, as DNA: TGTGCCAGCAAGCCGGGACTAGCCCCAGACGAGCAGTACTTC.

The rearrangement uses TRBV28 and TRBJ1-2, with D perhaps matching TRBD1 (5 bases). CDR1 is MDHEN and CDR2 is SYDVKM in the germline V gene. The CDR3 contains 15 residues. Trimming pared 3 bases from V and 4 bases from J, leaving 15 bases between. CDR3 DNA sequence: TGTGCCAGCAGTTTCCCCACAGGACATACCTATGGCTACACCTTC. Protein product: CASSFPTGHTYGYTF.

This clonotype was seen at least ten times. The chain employs TRBV7-2 and TRBJ2-3, with D uncertain. The germline gives CDR1 SGHTA, CDR2 FQGNSA. The V and J ends lost 5 bases and 1 base respectively, with 10 bases between them. This CDR3 comprises 14 residues. The CDR3 loop reads CASSPPLGTDTQYF. For the CDR3, the DNA is TGTGCCAGCAGCCCCCCTCTGGGCACAGATACGCAGTATTTT.

This clonotype came up many times. This rearrangement joins TRBV24-1 to TRBJ2-1; 13 bases are shared with TRBD2. Germline trimming cut 3 bases from V and 6 bases from J; bases unmatched to any gene: 13. This CDR3 has 19 residues. CDR1 and CDR2 (germline): KGHDR, SFDVKD. In nucleotides, the CDR3 is TGTGCCACCAGTGATGCCCCGGGACTAGCGGGAAATGAACGCAATGAGCAGTTCTTC. Its protein product is CATSDAPGLAGNERNEQFF.

As regards this clonotype: The conserved closing phenylalanine or tryptophan is absent in this CDR3, likely reflecting a read error. No DNA is shown, since the ends of the CDR3 on it are uncertain; the CDR3 is the one TCRdb lists. The gene calls are TRBV11-1 and TRBJ2-5; the D call in the table, TRBD2, was not verified against the DNA. The CDR3 totals 16 residues, both ends included. The germline V gene has CDR1 SGHAT and CDR2 FQDESV (reference sequence). CDR3 amino acids: CASSSRLAGVQETHYI.

At least ten counts were recorded for this clonotype. The chain combines TRBV7-2 with TRBJ1-5, with a possible D match to TRBD1 (6 bases). Germline CDR1 and CDR2: SGHTA and FQGNSA. This CDR3 spans 13 amino acids. Trimming removed 2 bases at V and 5 bases at J, with 7 bases between. DNA for the CDR3: TGTGCCAGCAGCTTAAACAGGGATCAGCCCCAGCATTTT. It is translated as CASSLNRDQPQHF.

This clonotype appeared many times. The genes are TRBV5-1 and TRBJ2-5; possibly TRBD2 for D (6 bases). The germline CDR1 and CDR2 sequences are SGHRS and YFSETQ. The CDR3 is 15 residues long. Trimming pared 4 bases from V and 5 bases from J, leaving 18 bases between. The CDR3 DNA reads TGCGCCAGCAGCCTGGGACTCAACGGAGGGGAGACCCAGTACTTC. It encodes CASSLGLNGGETQYF.

This clonotype has at least ten counts. This rearrangement joins TRBV28 to TRBJ1-2; 7 positions match TRBD1. Germline V gene data show CDR1 as MDHEN and CDR2 as SYDVKM. Unmatched junction bases numbered 8, after V lost 3 bases and J lost 4 bases. The CDR3 loop spans 15 amino acids. CDR3 sequence: CASSFPQGRTYGYTF. The CDR3 DNA sequence: TGTGCCAGCAGTTTCCCACAGGGGCGCACCTATGGCTACACCTTC.

This clonotype has ten or more counts. V is TRBV5-1 and J is TRBJ1-1; possible D gene TRBD1, 6 bases. The CDR3 loop spans 14 amino acids. Looked up from germline, CDR1 is SGHRS and CDR2 is YFSETQ. V was pared by 4 bases and J by 5 bases, with 15 bases between. The CDR3 DNA reads as TGCGCCAGCAGCCCGGGGGCGGGGGAGACTGAAGCTTTCTTT. This sequence encodes CASSPGAGETEAFF.